The next 2 T cell receptor beta chains were all read from a single sample in a study of CD8 T cells in Susac syndrome (dated by TCRdb to between 2018 and 2020). Libraries were built with the immunoSEQ multiplex PCR assay. RNA was extracted with the RNeasy kit and roughly 0.5 to 1 ug was reverse transcribed using random hexamers. TCRdb applied fastp at Q25 and MiXCR to the public reads, then kept only in-frame beta chains. Identical CDR3 protein sequences are pooled into one entry, listed with their most common genes and DNA. Counted in this sample were around 200,000 distinct CDR3 sequences; more than 85% of them appeared once. The biggest ten clones account for 0.082% of the sample. Sequenced sample: CD4+ T cells from PBMCs. The receptors were gathered from a human donor with multiple sclerosis.

The chain is built from TRBV7-9 and TRBJ2-3; D remains unclear. Germline CDR1 is SEHNR and CDR2 is FQNEAQ (reference sequence). This CDR3 contains 14 residues. V lost 5 bases and J 2 bases, leaving 11 bases between the germline ends. The CDR3 sequence: CASSPRQSTDTQYF. The DNA of the CDR3 is TGTGCCAGCAGCCCCCGGCAGTCCACAGATACGCAGTATTTT.

This sequence joins TRBV2 and TRBJ2-1; the match to TRBD2 covers 9 bases. V lost 11 bases and J lost 3; bases outside the gene matches: 8. This CDR3 spans 14 amino acids. Germline CDR1 reads SNHLY; CDR2 reads FYNNEI. The CDR3 reads CAGKAGGRYNEQFF. DNA for the CDR3: TGTGCCGGAAAAGCGGGGGGACGCTACAATGAGCAGTTCTTC.